Following are 6 T cell receptor beta chains from one sample sequenced in a study of beta chain features in type 1 diabetes. Study conclusions and caveats: Type 1 diabetes patients showed a moderate but significant shortening of TCRB CDR3s in all four CD4+ subsets.

No antigen is known for these receptors. Expressed TCRB transcripts were sequenced after all isolated RNA was converted to cDNA. This table comes from immunoSEQ multiplex PCR, and its TCRdb copy is limited to in-frame clones, with some not included. Among approximately 730,000 clones, about an eighth were seen once, and the ten largest hold approximately 0.022%. The sample consisted of naive CD4+ T cells from blood. These receptors all come from a man between 18 and 29 years old with type 1 diabetes.

This clone occurred a few times. In nucleotides, the CDR3 is TGTGCCAGCAGCCGGGACAGGAACTATGGCTACACCTTC. Protein product: CASSRDRNYGYTF. This sequence joins TRBV5-6 and TRBJ1-2; 8 nucleotides agree with TRBD1. V lost 4 bases and J lost 2; bases outside the gene matches: 1. The CDR3 covers 13 residues. CDR1 and CDR2 from the germline V gene are SGHDT and YYEEEE.

This clone came up a few times. This sequence joins TRBV7-9 and TRBJ2-2; tentatively, D is TRBD1 (5 bases). V gave up 6 bases and J gave up 8 bases, with 16 bases separating them. CDR3 size: 14 residues. Looked up from germline, CDR1 is SEHNR and CDR2 is FQNEAQ (reference sequence). CDR3 sequence reads: CASSSQGGEGELFF. The CDR3 bases are TGTGCCAGCAGTTCTCAGGGTGGCGAAGGGGAGCTGTTTTTT.

V usage is TRBV30 and J usage is TRBJ1-2; D gene uncertain. From germline, CDR1 is GTSNPN and CDR2 SVGIG (reference sequence). The V end was cut by 4 bases, the J end by 7 bases, with 13 bases between. This CDR3 has 12 amino acids. CDR3 sequence (DNA): TGTGCCTGGAAGGCAGACGAGAGTGGCTACACCTTC. This encodes CAWKADESGYTF.

The V gene is TRBV5-6, the J gene TRBJ1-2; 9 bases fit TRBD1. The trim removed 4 bases at V and 4 bases at J, leaving 5 bases unmatched. The germline CDR1 and CDR2 sequences are SGHDT and YYEEEE. The CDR3 totals 14 residues. The CDR3 region has the DNA TGTGCCAGCAGCGCGGGACAGGGTGTCTATGGCTACACCTTC. This encodes CASSAGQGVYGYTF.

The sample holds a few counts of this clone. J is TRBJ2-7 and V is TRBV5-5; the D is unclear. With 1 base removed from V and 2 bases from J, the gap between germline ends came to 10 bases. CDR1 SGHKS and CDR2 YYEKEE come from the germline V gene (reference sequence). CDR3 length: 14 residues. As DNA, the CDR3 is TGTGCCAGCAGCTTGTTGGGCAGAACCTACGAGCAGTACTTC. Its translation: CASSLLGRTYEQYF.

The chain uses TRBV5-6 and TRBJ1-5; maybe TRBD1 (5 bases). V lost 1 base to trimming and J lost 1 base, with 12 bases between them. CDR3 length equals 16 residues. Per germline, CDR1 SGHDT and CDR2 YYEEEE. The CDR3 protein is CASSLNGGWSNQPQHF. The CDR3 DNA sequence: TGTGCCAGCAGCTTGAATGGGGGTTGGAGCAATCAGCCCCAGCATTTT.